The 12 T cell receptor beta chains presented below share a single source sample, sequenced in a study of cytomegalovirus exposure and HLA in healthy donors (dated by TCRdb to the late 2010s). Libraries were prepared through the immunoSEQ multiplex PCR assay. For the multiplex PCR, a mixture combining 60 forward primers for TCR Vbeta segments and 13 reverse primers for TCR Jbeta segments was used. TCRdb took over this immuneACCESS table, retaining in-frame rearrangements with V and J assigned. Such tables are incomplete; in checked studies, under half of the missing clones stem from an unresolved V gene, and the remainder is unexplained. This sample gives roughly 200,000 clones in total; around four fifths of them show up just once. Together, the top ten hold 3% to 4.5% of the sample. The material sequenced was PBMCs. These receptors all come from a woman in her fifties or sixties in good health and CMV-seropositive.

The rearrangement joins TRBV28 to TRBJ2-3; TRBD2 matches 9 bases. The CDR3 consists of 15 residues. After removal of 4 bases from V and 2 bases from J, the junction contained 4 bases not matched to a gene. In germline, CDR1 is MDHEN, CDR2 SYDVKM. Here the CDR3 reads CASSSVAGATDTQYF. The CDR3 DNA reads TGTGCCAGCAGTTCGGTAGCGGGGGCCACAGATACGCAGTATTTT.

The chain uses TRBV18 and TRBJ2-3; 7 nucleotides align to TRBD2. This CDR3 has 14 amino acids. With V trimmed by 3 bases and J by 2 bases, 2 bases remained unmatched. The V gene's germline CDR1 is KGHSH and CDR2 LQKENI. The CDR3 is CASSPSGVTDTQYF. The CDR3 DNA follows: TGTGCCAGCTCACCGAGCGGGGTCACAGATACGCAGTATTTT. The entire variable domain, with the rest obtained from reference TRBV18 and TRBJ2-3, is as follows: NAGVMQNPRHLVRRRGQEARLRCSPMKGHSHVYWYRQLPEEGLKFMVYLQKENIIDESGMPKERFSAEFPKEGPSILRIQQVVRGDSAAYFCASSPSGVTDTQYFGPGTRLTVL.

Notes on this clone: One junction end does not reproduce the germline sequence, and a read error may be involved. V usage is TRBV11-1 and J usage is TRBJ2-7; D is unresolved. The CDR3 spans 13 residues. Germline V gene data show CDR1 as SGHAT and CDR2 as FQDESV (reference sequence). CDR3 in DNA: TGTGTCAGCAGCCCGCACACCTCCGGGGAGCAGTACTTC. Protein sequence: CVSSPHTSGEQYF. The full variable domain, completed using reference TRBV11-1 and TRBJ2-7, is EAEVAQSPRYKITEKSQAVAFWCDPISGHATLYWYRQILGQGPELLVQFQDESVVDDSQLPKDRFSAERLKGVDSTLKIQPAELGDSAMYLCVSSPHTSGEQYFGPGTRLTVT.

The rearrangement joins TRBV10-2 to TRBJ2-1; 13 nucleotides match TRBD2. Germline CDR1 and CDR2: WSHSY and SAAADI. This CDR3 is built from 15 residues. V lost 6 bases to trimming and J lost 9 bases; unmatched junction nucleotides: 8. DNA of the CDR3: TGCGCCAGCAGACAACTAGCGGGGGGGTCCGGTGAGCAGTTCTTC. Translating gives CASRQLAGGSGEQFF.

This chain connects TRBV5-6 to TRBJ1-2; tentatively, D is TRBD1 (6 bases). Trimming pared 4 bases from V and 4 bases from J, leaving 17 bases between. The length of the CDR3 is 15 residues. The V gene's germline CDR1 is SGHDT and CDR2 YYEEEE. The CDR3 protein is CASSPGMTGGYGYTF. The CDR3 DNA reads TGTGCCAGCAGCCCAGGAATGACAGGAGGCTATGGCTACACCTTC.

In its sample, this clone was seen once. DNA of the CDR3: TGCGCCAGCAGCTTGGGGACAGTCAATGAGCAGTTCTTC. Protein: CASSLGTVNEQFF. The chain uses TRBV5-1 and TRBJ2-1; TRBD1 might be the D (6 bases). This CDR3 is built from 13 residues. The germline V gene encodes CDR1 SGHRS and CDR2 YFSETQ. V gave up 0 bases and J gave up 6 bases, with 7 bases separating them.

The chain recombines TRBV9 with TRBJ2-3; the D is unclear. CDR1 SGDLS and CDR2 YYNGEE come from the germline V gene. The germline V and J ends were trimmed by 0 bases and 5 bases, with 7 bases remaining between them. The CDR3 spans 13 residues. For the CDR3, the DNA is TGTGCCAGCAGCGTAGGGCCGATAGATACGCAGTATTTT. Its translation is CASSVGPIDTQYF.

The CDR3 region has the DNA TGTGCCAGCATTACTGTGGTGGCATCGGGCACTGAAGCTTTCTTT. Protein product: CASITVVASGTEAFF. J is TRBJ1-1 and V is TRBV28; no clear D. Germline CDR1 reads MDHEN; CDR2 reads SYDVKM. V lost 7 bases to trimming and J lost 4 bases, with 19 bases between them. The CDR3 contains 15 residues. The whole variable domain, filled in from reference TRBV28 and TRBJ1-1, reads DVKVTQSSRYLVKRTGEKVFLECVQDMDHENMFWYRQDPGLGLRLIYFSYDVKMKEKGDIPEGYSVSREKKERFSLILESASTNQTSMYLCASITVVASGTEAFFGQGTRLTVV.

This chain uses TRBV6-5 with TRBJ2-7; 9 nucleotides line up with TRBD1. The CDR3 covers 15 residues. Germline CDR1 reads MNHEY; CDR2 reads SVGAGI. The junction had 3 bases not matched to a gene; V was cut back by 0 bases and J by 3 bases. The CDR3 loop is CASSYSGQGFYEQYF. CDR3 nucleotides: TGTGCCAGCAGTTACTCGGGACAGGGCTTCTACGAGCAGTACTTC.

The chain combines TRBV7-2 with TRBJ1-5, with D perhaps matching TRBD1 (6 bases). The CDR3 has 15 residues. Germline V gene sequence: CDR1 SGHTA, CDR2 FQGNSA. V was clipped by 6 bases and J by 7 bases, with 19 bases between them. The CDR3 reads CASSPDSSSWQPQHF. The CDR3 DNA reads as TGTGCCAGCAGTCCGGACAGCTCAAGCTGGCAGCCCCAGCATTTT.

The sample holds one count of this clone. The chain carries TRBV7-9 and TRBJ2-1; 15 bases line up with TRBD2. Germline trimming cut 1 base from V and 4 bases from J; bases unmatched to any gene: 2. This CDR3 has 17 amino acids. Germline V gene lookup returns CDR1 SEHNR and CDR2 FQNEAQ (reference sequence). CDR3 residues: CASSLGGLAGGYNEQFF. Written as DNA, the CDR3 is TGTGCCAGCAGCTTAGGGGGACTAGCGGGGGGATACAATGAGCAGTTCTTC. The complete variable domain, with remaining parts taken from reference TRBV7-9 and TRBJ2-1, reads DTGVSQNPRHKITKRGQNVTFRCDPISEHNRLYWYRQTLGQGPEFLTYFQNEAQLEKSRLLSDRFSAERPKGSFSTLEIQRTEQGDSAMYLCASSLGGLAGGYNEQFFGPGTRLTVL.

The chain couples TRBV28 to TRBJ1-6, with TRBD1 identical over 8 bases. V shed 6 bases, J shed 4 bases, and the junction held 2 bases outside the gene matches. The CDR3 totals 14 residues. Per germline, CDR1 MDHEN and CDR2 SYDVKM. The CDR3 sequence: CASRTGGYNSPLHF. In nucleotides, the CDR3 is TGTGCCAGCAGAACAGGGGGTTATAATTCACCCCTCCACTTT. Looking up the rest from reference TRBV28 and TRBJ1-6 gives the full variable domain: DVKVTQSSRYLVKRTGEKVFLECVQDMDHENMFWYRQDPGLGLRLIYFSYDVKMKEKGDIPEGYSVSREKKERFSLILESASTNQTSMYLCASRTGGYNSPLHFGNGTRLTVT.